Following are 30 T cell receptor beta chains from one sample sequenced in a study of cytomegalovirus exposure and HLA in healthy donors. Primers: 60 Vbeta forward and 13 Jbeta reverse. TCRdb's copy holds only in-frame clones and misses some; the assay was immunoSEQ multiplex PCR. The repertoire includes some 83,000 clones, 70% to 75% of them detected once, and roughly 4.2% sits in the top ten. The sequenced material came from PBMCs. All receptors derive from a man between 60 and 70 years old in good health and CMV-seronegative.

The rearrangement uses TRBV5-1 and TRBJ2-2, with 8 bases matching TRBD1. The V gene end was trimmed by 8 bases and the J gene end by 1 base; junction bases not matched to a gene: 10. There are 16 residues in the CDR3. Germline V gene data show CDR1 as SGHRS and CDR2 as YFSETQ. CDR3: CASLSTGTGNTGELFF. DNA for the CDR3: TGCGCCAGTCTGTCGACCGGGACAGGGAACACCGGGGAGCTGTTTTTT.

The J gene is TRBJ2-1, the V gene TRBV14, with TRBD2 matching 8 bases. V lost 5 bases and J lost 4; bases outside the gene matches: 7. Looked up from germline, CDR1 is SGHDN and CDR2 is FVKESK. The CDR3 loop spans 15 amino acids. CDR3 protein: CASSSRGAGYNEQFF. CDR3 nucleotide sequence: TGTGCCAGCAGCTCGCGGGGGGCGGGGTACAATGAGCAGTTCTTC.

Only a few counts were recorded for this clone. This chain uses TRBV10-1 with TRBJ2-3; TRBD2 aligns across 13 bases. The germline V gene has CDR1 WNHNN and CDR2 SYGVQD (reference sequence). Trimming took 4 bases from V and 14 from J; bases not matched to a gene: 6. CDR3 length: 13 residues. The CDR3 DNA sequence: TGCGCCAGCAGTGGGACTAGCGGGGGCACGACGTATTTT. Its translation: CASSGTSGGTTYF.

Of note for this clone: One end of the junction is discordant with germline, which a read error may explain. The chain joins TRBV7-9 to TRBJ2-5; 9 nucleotides agree with TRBD1. The germline V gene has CDR1 SEHNR and CDR2 FQNEAQ (reference sequence). CDR3 length: 15 amino acids. The CDR3 DNA reads as TGTTCCAGCAGCCCCCGAAGGACAGGGGAAGAGACCCAGTACTTC. It yields the protein CSSSPRRTGEETQYF.

This sequence joins TRBV12-5 and TRBJ1-5; possible D gene TRBD1, 5 bases. The CDR3 consists of 17 residues. CDR1 is LGHNT, CDR2 FRNRAP, per germline. The V and J ends lost 5 bases and 4 bases respectively, with 21 bases between them. The CDR3 DNA is TGTGCTAGTGGTCCCCCCGGGACTCTCCTGGGGAATCAGCCCCAGCATTTT. It encodes CASGPPGTLLGNQPQHF.

The rearrangement uses TRBV18 and TRBJ1-5; 7 nucleotides match TRBD1. V gave up 3 bases and J gave up 0 bases; unmatched junction bases: 8. Germline-derived CDR1 and CDR2 are KGHSH and LQKENI. This CDR3 contains 17 residues. CDR3 sequence reads: CASSPSTGKNSNQPQHF. In nucleotides, the CDR3 is TGTGCCAGCTCACCTTCGACAGGGAAGAATAGCAATCAGCCCCAGCATTTT.

CDR3 residues: CASRLSTRGGYEQYF. Written as DNA, the CDR3 is TGTGCCAGCAGACTATCCACCAGGGGTGGCTACGAGCAGTACTTC. The chain combines TRBV27 with TRBJ2-5; tentative D call: TRBD1 (6 bases). Near its end, the DNA agrees better with TRBJ2-7, so the J call may be wrong. Germline V gene sequence: CDR1 MNHEY, CDR2 SMNVEV (reference sequence). This CDR3 has 15 residues.

In regard to this clone: The junction and the germline gene differ at one end; a read error may be behind it. The genes are TRBV7-9 and TRBJ1-5; 8 positions agree with TRBD1. The germline gives CDR1 SEHNR, CDR2 FQNEAQ (reference sequence). This CDR3 contains 16 residues. The CDR3 bases are TGTTCCAGCAGCCTCGGGGGACAGGCCCCTAATCAGCCCCAGCATTTT. It encodes CSSSLGGQAPNQPQHF. The whole variable domain, remainder taken from reference TRBV7-9 and TRBJ1-5, is DTGVSQNPRHKITKRGQNVTFRCDPISEHNRLYWYRQTLGQGPEFLTYFQNEAQLEKSRLLSDRFSAERPKGSFSTLEIQRTEQGDSAMYLCSSSLGGQAPNQPQHFGDGTRLSIL.

The rearrangement uses TRBV30 and TRBJ2-1, with 14 positions matching TRBD2. Germline trimming cut 1 base from V and 12 bases from J; bases unmatched to any gene: 5. Germline loops: CDR1 GTSNPN, CDR2 SVGIG (reference sequence). CDR3 length: 14 amino acids. Here the CDR3 DNA reads TGTGCCTGGAGTGCGACTAGCGGGGGGGAACGGCAGTTCTTC. Translated, it gives CAWSATSGGERQFF.

This chain connects TRBV7-9 to TRBJ1-5; TRBD1 aligns across 12 bases. With 1 base clipped from V and 7 bases from J, the junction kept 8 bases outside the gene matches. Germline V lookup: CDR1 SEHNR, CDR2 FQNEAQ (reference sequence). CDR3 length: 17 amino acids. The CDR3: CASSLESGTGGYQPQHF. The CDR3 bases are TGTGCCAGCAGCTTAGAGTCTGGGACAGGGGGCTACCAGCCCCAGCATTTT.

V gene TRBV30 combines with J gene TRBJ2-2; D remains unclear. V lost 3 bases, J lost 3 bases, and 11 bases lay in between. CDR3 length: 14 amino acids. Germline-derived CDR1 and CDR2 are GTSNPN and SVGIG (reference sequence). The CDR3 sequence: CAWSLRAYTGELFF. CDR3 in DNA: TGTGCCTGGAGCCTTAGAGCTTACACCGGGGAGCTGTTTTTT.

The chain uses TRBV7-9 and TRBJ2-1; possible D gene TRBD1, 6 bases. The V gene lost 1 base and the J gene lost 6 bases, with 16 bases spanning the gap. Germline CDR1 is SEHNR and CDR2 is FQNEAQ (reference sequence). The CDR3 sequence is 16 residues long. The CDR3 DNA reads TGTGCCAGCAGCTTAGGGACAGTCATCGTCCCCAATGAGCAGTTCTTC. It translates to CASSLGTVIVPNEQFF.

This chain connects TRBV6-1 to TRBJ2-5, with TRBD1 as a possible D gene (5 bases). Germline V lookup: CDR1 MNHNS, CDR2 SASEGT. The V end was cut by 5 bases, the J end by 1 base, with 11 bases between. CDR3 size: 14 residues. The CDR3 sequence is CASSPRTRQETQYF. The CDR3 nucleotides read TGTGCCAGCAGTCCCAGGACACGCCAAGAGACCCAGTACTTC.

The chain employs TRBV9 and TRBJ1-1, with D unclear. CDR1 is SGDLS and CDR2 is YYNGEE in the germline V gene. CDR3 length equals 13 residues. The V gene lost 3 bases and the J gene lost 7 bases, with 13 bases spanning the gap. CDR3 sequence (DNA): TGTGCCAGCAGCGCCGTTAGGTCGGGTGAAGCTTTCTTT. Protein product: CASSAVRSGEAFF.

The chain combines TRBV7-9 with TRBJ2-1; 9 bases map to TRBD2. Germline trimming cut 9 bases from V and 5 bases from J; bases unmatched to any gene: 8. Germline V gene data show CDR1 as SEHNR and CDR2 as FQNEAQ (reference sequence). The CDR3 length is 14 residues. This chain's CDR3 is CASRRVAGDNEQFF. CDR3 DNA sequence: TGTGCCAGTCGCCGGGTAGCGGGGGACAATGAGCAGTTCTTC.

This clone was counted between two and nine times. V gene TRBV6-5 combines with J gene TRBJ2-1; possible D gene TRBD1, 7 bases. Looked up from germline, CDR1 is MNHEY and CDR2 is SVGAGI. Trimming pared 5 bases from V and 3 bases from J, leaving 11 bases between. The CDR3 contains 14 residues. CDR3 sequence (DNA): TGTGCCAGCAGTAACAGGGGACTCTACAATGAGCAGTTCTTC. Amino acids: CASSNRGLYNEQFF.

The chain recombines TRBV28 with TRBJ2-7; the match to TRBD1 covers 10 bases. Germline values: CDR1 MDHEN, CDR2 SYDVKM. The J segment lost 3 bases and the V segment lost 4 bases, leaving 6 bases of the junction unmatched. The CDR3 loop spans 15 amino acids. CDR3 bases: TGTGCCAGCAGTTCCCCCGGGACAGGGGTCTACGAGCAGTACTTC. This gives the protein CASSSPGTGVYEQYF. The full variable domain, in which reference TRBV28 and TRBJ2-7 provide the parts outside the CDR3, is DVKVTQSSRYLVKRTGEKVFLECVQDMDHENMFWYRQDPGLGLRLIYFSYDVKMKEKGDIPEGYSVSREKKERFSLILESASTNQTSMYLCASSSPGTGVYEQYFGPGTRLTVT.

The rearrangement uses TRBV9 and TRBJ1-2; D is ambiguous. Germline assignment: CDR1 SGDLS and CDR2 YYNGEE. V was shortened by 0 bases and J by 0 bases, with 9 bases between the two germline ends. The CDR3 has 15 residues. The CDR3 DNA sequence: TGTGCCAGCAGCGTAGACGGACTAGCTAACTATGGCTACACCTTC. Its protein is CASSVDGLANYGYTF.

This rearrangement joins TRBV5-1 to TRBJ2-7; D perhaps matches TRBD1 (5 bases). Deletions cut 3 bases from V and 1 base from J, with 8 bases between. Germline CDR1 is SGHRS and CDR2 is YFSETQ. The CDR3 totals 13 residues. CDR3 loop: CASSSQGSYEQYF. As DNA, the CDR3 is TGCGCCAGCAGCTCTCAGGGTTCCTACGAGCAGTACTTC.

The J gene is TRBJ1-4, the V gene TRBV11-2, with 11 nucleotides matching TRBD1. The CDR3 consists of 17 residues. Germline trimming cut 5 bases from V and 0 bases from J; bases unmatched to any gene: 5. Germline-derived CDR1 and CDR2 are SGHAT and FQNNGV. The CDR3 loop reads CASSPGQGAATNEKLFF. The CDR3 nucleotides are TGTGCCAGCAGCCCTGGACAGGGGGCAGCAACTAATGAAAAACTGTTTTTT.

The V call is TRBV19, the J call TRBJ2-3; possible D gene TRBD2, 5 bases. This CDR3 is built from 14 residues. V lost 3 bases, J lost 1 base, and 8 bases lay in between. Germline V gene lookup returns CDR1 LNHDA and CDR2 SQIVND (reference sequence). DNA of the CDR3: TGTGCCAGTAGTATGAGGGTCGGCACAGATACGCAGTATTTT. Its translation is CASSMRVGTDTQYF.

This rearrangement joins TRBV9 to TRBJ1-2, with D unresolved. From germline, CDR1 is SGDLS and CDR2 YYNGEE. This CDR3 is 13 amino acids long. V lost 4 bases and J lost 8, with 15 bases in between. Here the CDR3 DNA reads TGTGCCAGCAGCTTAGAGGCGGTGCGCGGCTACACCTTC. Its protein is CASSLEAVRGYTF. Full variable domain (remainder filled in from reference TRBV9 and TRBJ1-2): DSGVTQTPKHLITATGQRVTLRCSPRSGDLSVYWYQQSLDQGLQFLIQYYNGEERAKGNILERFSAQQFPDLHSELNLSSLELGDSALYFCASSLEAVRGYTFGSGTRLTVV.

In the case of this clone: A junction boundary mismatches the germline segment, possibly from a read error. The chain combines TRBV7-9 with TRBJ2-3; D is undetermined. From germline, CDR1 is SEHNR and CDR2 FQNEAQ (reference sequence). CDR3 length equals 12 residues. The CDR3 region has the DNA TGTTCCAGCAGCTTGGAATTGGAGACGCAGTATTTT. Its translation: CSSSLELETQYF.

The chain joins TRBV7-9 to TRBJ2-1; 8 nucleotides agree with TRBD2. CDR3 length: 19 amino acids. Germline-derived CDR1 and CDR2 are SEHNR and FQNEAQ (reference sequence). The V gene end was trimmed by 3 bases and the J gene end by 0 bases; junction bases not matched to a gene: 13. CDR3 coding DNA: TGTGCCAGCAGCTTCTCATGGGCGGGGGGCCTTAGCTCCTACAATGAGCAGTTCTTC. Its translation: CASSFSWAGGLSSYNEQFF.

The count of this clone is one. V gene TRBV7-3 combines with J gene TRBJ2-2; 10 bases agree with TRBD2. The CDR3 is 16 amino acids. Germline assignment: CDR1 SGHTA and CDR2 FQGTGA. V dropped 6 bases and J dropped 1; count of bases not matched to a gene: 5. CDR3 amino acids: CASSLSGGMNTGELFF. In DNA form, the CDR3 reads TGTGCCAGCAGTCTTAGCGGGGGGATGAACACCGGGGAGCTGTTTTTT.

The chain's CDR3 is CASSGGGAREQYF. The CDR3 nucleotides are TGCGCCAGCAGTGGTGGGGGGGCGCGAGAGCAGTACTTC. The V call is TRBV10-1, the J call TRBJ2-7; weak D call: TRBD2 (7 bases). The germline gives CDR1 WNHNN, CDR2 SYGVQD (reference sequence). Trimming took 4 bases from V and 7 from J, leaving 14 bases between them. CDR3 length: 13 residues.

This rearrangement joins TRBV7-9 to TRBJ1-6; 9 nucleotides line up with TRBD1. The ends lost 2 bases at V and 9 bases at J; junction bases unmatched: 2. The CDR3 consists of 14 residues. Per germline, CDR1 SEHNR and CDR2 FQNEAQ (reference sequence). In DNA form, the CDR3 reads TGTGCCAGCAGCTTACGGACAGGGGCTTCACCCCTCCACTTT. Amino acid sequence: CASSLRTGASPLHF.

The chain employs TRBV9 and TRBJ2-3, with 13 bases fitting TRBD2. The CDR3 runs 16 residues. Germline CDR1 and CDR2: SGDLS and YYNGEE. The trim removed 3 bases at V and 4 bases at J, leaving 5 bases unmatched. The CDR3 DNA follows: TGTGCCAGCAGCGCCAGGACTAGCGGGGGTTCAGATACGCAGTATTTT. Translated: CASSARTSGGSDTQYF.

Here the CDR3 reads CASSGDFWDEQFF. The CDR3 DNA follows: TGTGCCAGCAGCGGGGACTTTTGGGATGAGCAGTTCTTC. V gene TRBV5-4 combines with J gene TRBJ2-1; a possible D gene is TRBD2 (6 bases). Germline-derived CDR1 and CDR2 are SGHNT and YYREEE (reference sequence). The CDR3 runs 13 residues. Trimming took off 4 bases at V and 8 bases at J, with 13 bases between the two ends.

This chain uses TRBV9 with TRBJ2-3, with unresolved D. Trimming stripped 1 base from V and 1 base from J, with 10 bases between. The CDR3 sequence is 15 residues long. Looked up from germline, CDR1 is SGDLS and CDR2 is YYNGEE. CDR3 sequence: CASSVRSSGTDTQYF. CDR3 bases: TGTGCCAGCAGCGTACGGTCCTCCGGCACAGATACGCAGTATTTT.